The present T cell receptor (beta chain) was sequenced within a study of shared clonotypes between healthy human individuals. It was CD45RO-negative cells, positively selected for CCR7, that made up naive CD8 cells, with terminally differentiated effector memory CD45RA+ cells excluded. Only in-frame clones appear in the TCRdb table, and some are missing; sequencing was by immunoSEQ multiplex PCR. The data hold nearly 2 million clones, with just under 95% observed a single time. The CDR3 contains 13 residues. The V gene's germline CDR1 is LNHDA and CDR2 SQIVND (reference sequence). V dropped 6 bases and J dropped 1 base, with 10 bases sitting between them. As regards this clone: The same CDR3 can be traced to other DNA sequences in this sample.

The rearrangement links TRBV19 to TRBJ2-7, with TRBD2 as a possible D gene (5 bases). The specimen sequenced was naive CD8+ T cells sorted from blood. The receptor comes from a young man in good health. CDR3 loop: CASSAGGSYEQYF. The DNA of the CDR3 is TGTGCCAGTAGCGCCGGAGGTTCCTACGAGCAGTACTTC.